This TCR beta chain was identified during a study of CD8 T cells in ankylosing spondylitis. In germline, CDR1 is DFQATT, CDR2 SNEGSKA (reference sequence). CDR3 length: 16 residues. One entry per CDR3 protein, called by TCRdb with MiXCR from the 5' RACE reads. The sample holds 250,000 to 400,000 distinct CDR3 sequences; around 10% are singletons and the top ten take roughly 9.2%. About this clonotype: An end of the junction does not agree with germline; a read error may underlie this.

The chain links TRBV20-1 to TRBJ2-3, with 7 positions matching TRBD2. The TCR comes from a female donor with ankylosing spondylitis or in good health (not recorded which). The sample consisted of blood, either unsorted or a sorted T cell fraction (not recorded which). This CDR3 is CCASHGTGGGTDTQYF. The CDR3 region has the DNA TGCTGTGCTAGTCATGGAACGGGGGGTGGCACAGATACGCAGTATTTT.